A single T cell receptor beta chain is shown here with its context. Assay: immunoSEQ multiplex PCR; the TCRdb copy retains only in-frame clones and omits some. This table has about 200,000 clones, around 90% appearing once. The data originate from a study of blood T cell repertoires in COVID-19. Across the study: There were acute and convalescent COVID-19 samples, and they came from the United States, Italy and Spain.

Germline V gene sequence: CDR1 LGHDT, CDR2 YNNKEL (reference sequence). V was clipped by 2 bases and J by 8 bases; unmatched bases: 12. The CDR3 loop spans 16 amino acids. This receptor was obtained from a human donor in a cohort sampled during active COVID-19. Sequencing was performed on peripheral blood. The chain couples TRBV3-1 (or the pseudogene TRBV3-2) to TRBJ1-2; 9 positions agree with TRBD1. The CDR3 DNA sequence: TGTGCCAGCAGCCAAAACCCCACCGGGACAGGGAGCGGCTACACCTTC. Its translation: CASSQNPTGTGSGYTF.